This T cell receptor (beta chain) was recovered during a study of Ad26.COV2.S vaccination and SARS-CoV-2 variants. Whole-study results and caveats: After vaccination, reports described spike-specific CD8+ and CD4+ T cell responses as showing substantial breadth. The TCR breadth and depth analyses may have understated or missed part of the total T cell responses.

Trimming took 3 bases from V and 10 from J, leaving 10 bases between them. The CDR3 sequence is 12 residues long. Looked up from germline, CDR1 is SGHTA and CDR2 is FQGNSA. As for this clone: Its antigen is undetermined.

Generated by immunoSEQ multiplex PCR, the TCRdb table keeps only in-frame clones and is missing some. The repertoire holds hundreds of thousands of clones, with 75% to 90% as singletons. Treatment meaning: around 19 received Ad26.COV2.S at low or high dose, single or two shots; 5 received placebo; per-sample allocation not given. Vaccine and placebo recipients were sampled on day 63 after the first injection. Wuhan-strain SARS-CoV-2 spike was expressed by the Ad26 vector that made up the vaccine. This specimen consisted of peripheral blood, obtained in a trial of Ad26.COV2.S vaccine versus placebo. The receptor was isolated from a person aged 18-60 years who received the Ad26.COV2.S COVID-19 vaccine or a placebo. The V call is TRBV7-2, the J call TRBJ2-1, with D hard to call. The CDR3 sequence: CASSFVPGEQFF. The CDR3 region has the DNA TGTGCCAGCAGCTTCGTCCCCGGGGAGCAGTTCTTC.